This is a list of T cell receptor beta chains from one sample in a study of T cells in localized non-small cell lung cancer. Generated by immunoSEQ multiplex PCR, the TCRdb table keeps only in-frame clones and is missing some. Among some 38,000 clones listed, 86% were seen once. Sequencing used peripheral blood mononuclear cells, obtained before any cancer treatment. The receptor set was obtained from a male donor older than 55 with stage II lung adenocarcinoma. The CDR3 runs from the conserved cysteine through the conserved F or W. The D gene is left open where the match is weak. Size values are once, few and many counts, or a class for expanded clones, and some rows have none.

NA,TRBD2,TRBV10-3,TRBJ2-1,CAISPGRDEQFF,TGTGCCATCAGCCCAGGGAGGGATGAGCAGTTCTTC
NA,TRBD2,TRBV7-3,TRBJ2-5,CASSLTSGRWETQYF,TGTGCCAGCAGCTTAACTAGCGGGAGGTGGGAGACCCAGTACTTC
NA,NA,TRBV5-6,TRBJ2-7,CASSVTGAAFGDEQYF,TGTGCCAGCAGCGTGACGGGGGCAGCCTTTGGCGACGAGCAGTACTTC
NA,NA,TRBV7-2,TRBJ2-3,CASSLGSPSTDTQYF,TGTGCCAGCAGCTTAGGGAGTCCTAGCACAGATACGCAGTATTTT
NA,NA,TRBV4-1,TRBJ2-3,CASSPTVGIGLGATDTQYF,TGCGCCAGCAGCCCGACGGTCGGCATAGGGCTGGGGGCCACAGATACGCAGTATTTT
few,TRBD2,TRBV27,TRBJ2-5,CASSLGLAGGGGETQYF,TGTGCCAGCAGTCTCGGACTAGCGGGAGGGGGGGGAGAGACCCAGTACTTC
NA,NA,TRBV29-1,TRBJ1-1,CSVGASGDNTEAFF,TGCAGCGTGGGGGCTTCAGGGGACAACACTGAAGCTTTCTTT
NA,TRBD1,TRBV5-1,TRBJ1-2,CASSFGTGATNYGYTF,TGCGCCAGCAGCTTCGGGACAGGGGCAACTAACTATGGCTACACCTTC
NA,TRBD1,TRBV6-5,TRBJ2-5,CASSFAGTGIPKTQYF,TGTGCCAGCAGTTTCGCCGGGACAGGGATTCCGAAGACCCAGTACTTC
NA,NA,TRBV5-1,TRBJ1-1,CASSEQGSNTEAFF,TGCGCCAGCAGCGAACAGGGATCGAACACTGAAGCTTTCTTT
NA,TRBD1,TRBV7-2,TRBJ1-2,CASSRDRGVYGYTF,TGTGCCAGCAGCCGGGACAGGGGGGTCTATGGCTACACCTTC
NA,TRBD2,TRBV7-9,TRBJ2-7,CATTRGLAESSYEQYF,TGTGCCACCACAAGGGGACTAGCGGAGAGCTCCTACGAGCAGTACTTC
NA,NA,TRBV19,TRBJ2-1,CASSITGTSSSYNEQFF,TGTGCCAGTAGTATTACAGGGACCTCGAGCTCCTACAATGAGCAGTTCTTC
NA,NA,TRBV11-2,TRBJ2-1,CASSLGQIGFQFF,TGTGCCAGCAGCTTAGGGCAGATAGGCTTCCAGTTCTTC
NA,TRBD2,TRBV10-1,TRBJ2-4,CASSPRGGNIQYF,TGCGCCAGCAGCCCTCGGGGGGGGAACATTCAGTACTTC